This TCR beta chain was identified during a study of T cell clonotyping in hematopoietic cell transplantation. Study-wide results and limits: Pathologically expanded recipient clonotypes increased progressively from day 30 to day 180 as diversity fell.

About this clone itself: Antigen unknown.

The V gene's germline CDR1 is SGHNT and CDR2 YYREEE (reference sequence). The CDR3 is 14 residues long. Trimming left V 0 bases short and J 2 bases short, with 8 bases between. Libraries were prepared by immunoSEQ multiplex PCR; TCRdb keeps only in-frame clonotypes and omits some of them. The data hold a few thousand clones, with around a fifth observed a single time. The chain recombines TRBV5-4 with TRBJ1-1; D is ambiguous. The sequencing here drew on PBMCs, taken 180 days after allogeneic stem cell transplant. The TCR sequence derives from a male patient aged 18 to 35 who had an allogeneic stem cell transplant, so the T cells may come from the graft donor. Some clones in this sample may be carry-over from other donors' samples. CDR3 sequence reads: CASSLDGTNTEAFF. The CDR3 coding sequence is TGTGCCAGCAGCTTGGACGGAACCAACACTGAAGCTTTCTTT.